The source of this T cell receptor (beta chain) is a study of Graves' ophthalmopathy and Graves' hyperthyroidism. RNA transcripts were the source from which TCR beta CDR3 regions were amplified. The first round was an RT-PCR with HTBI primers, and the second round was a multiplex PCR. TCRdb reprocessed the multiplex PCR reads with MiXCR, giving one entry per CDR3 protein. This sample yields about 210,000 distinct CDR3 sequences, of which 25% to 30% are seen a single time; 9.1% belongs to the top ten. This clonotype occurred many times. This CDR3 comprises 15 residues. V shed 5 bases and J 5 bases; nucleotides not matched to a gene: 11.

Source material: peripheral blood. The V and J genes are TRBV12-3 or TRBV12-4 and TRBJ1-2; 7 bases map to TRBD1. The sequence was collected from a man aged 45-65 years with Graves' ophthalmopathy. As DNA, the CDR3 is TGTGCCAGCAGTGGGCCGACAGGGAAGGATTATGGCTACACCTTC. Translating gives CASSGPTGKDYGYTF.